Given below is one TCR beta chain in context. No antigen is known for it. No base quality information exists; no much larger clone differs at one position. The method behind the library was the immunoSEQ multiplex PCR assay. For the multiplex PCR, a mixture combining 60 forward primers for TCR Vbeta segments and 13 reverse primers for TCR Jbeta segments was used. The CDR3 region of rearranged TCR beta genes was amplified from genomic DNA by a multiplex PCR assay. Amplified TCR beta libraries were sequenced as 87-base-pair reads on the Illumina HiSeq System. In the authors' own workflow: Across the roughly 700 repertoires, a later analysis counted 80 million or so unique TCR beta chains, some 11 million of which were shared by at least two donors. Raw reads were error-corrected and collapsed into unique sequences with a nearest-neighbor algorithm that merged closely related sequences to remove PCR and sequencing errors. Alignment of CDR3 sequences to IMGT reference sequences was used to assign V, D and J gene segments. For a sequence to be retained, a match of at least six nucleotides to both a V gene segment and a J gene segment was required. Rearrangements were classified as productive when the CDR3 lacked stop codons and remained in frame with V and J, and all other rearrangements were classified as non-productive. CDR3 was defined according to IMGT convention as the region running from the second conserved V-encoded cysteine to the conserved J-encoded phenylalanine. Sequences without an unambiguous match to a single V gene segment were excluded from the earlier analysis of about 600 of the donors. In an earlier analysis of several hundred of the donors, V segments were called functional above 56.7% productive rearrangements and were called segregating when the between-donor standard deviation exceeded 5%. To diagnose cytomegalovirus status from the catalog of TCR beta chain sequences, a statistical classification framework was built. In a later analysis, V and J genes were assigned by comparing TCR nucleotide sequences against IMGT/GENE-DB human TR gene sequences. The TCRdist pipeline was used in a later analysis to assign CDR3 sequences and most-parsimonious VDJ recombination scenarios. A later analysis defined each TCR beta chain by its CDR3 amino acid sequence plus V-gene family, and excluded reads lacking a unique V-gene family. To address suspected cross-contamination and a sequencing artifact, a later analysis removed over 500 highly shared, low-generation-probability nucleotide sequences. For each public chain, a later analysis derived a clonal expansion index from normalized ranks of inferred template counts within each repertoire. In a later analysis, generation probabilities were computed using a VDJ recombination model fitted to out-of-frame rearrangements, and the results were checked against IGoR. A later analysis scored TCR-TCR, TCR-HLA and TCR-CMV co-occurrence with hypergeometric tests, applying a repertoire-size bias correction to TCR pairs. To estimate false discovery rates, a later analysis permuted the HLA or CMV assignments 20 times. In a later analysis, co-occurring TCRs were grouped using DBSCAN, with TCRdist sequence similarity added in when clustering inside HLA-allele-positive subsets. For co-occurrence clustering, repertoires with fewer than 30,000 or more than 120,000 public chains were excluded, along with 4 to 6 repertoires with anomalous nucleotide sharing. TCRdb re-hosts the immuneACCESS table, in-frame sequences only. Its copies lack some clones; in the studies checked, an unresolved V gene accounts for under half of them, and the cause for the rest is not known. Clonal size and the V and J genes are those of that table, whereas D and trimming came from the DNA. The sample table lists under 40,000 clones, around three quarters of them with a count of one. Under 6.5% of the sample is taken by the ten largest.

The CDR3 sequence holds 15 residues, the cysteine and phenylalanine included. The read is trimmed to its CDR3 DNA, 45 bases read in frame from base 1. V drops 6 bases and J drops 4 bases, leaving 18 bases in between. CDR1 is given as SGHAT and CDR2 as FQNNGV, both from the germline V gene. The data originate from a study of cytomegalovirus exposure and HLA in healthy donors (dated by TCRdb to between 2016 and 2019). Study-level background: An earlier analysis of several hundred of the donors reported over 250 Gb of sequence data and 95 million to 140 million unique TCR beta sequences obtained from about 179 million T cells. Besides the first cohort of under 700 subjects, a separate validation cohort made up of 120 different subjects was used. Typing coverage varied by locus: roughly 620-640 donors for A, B, C, DRB1 and DQB1; roughly 500 for DQA1; more than 600 for DPA1; 400 to 480 for DPB1. About 310 gigabases of sequencing data and approximately 84 million unique TCR sequences were included in an early release covering roughly 600 HLA-typed donors. The study aimed to test whether cataloging public T cell receptors could reveal signatures of past pathogen exposure. Both class I and class II loci were covered by HLA typing, at four-digit resolution. Roughly 5 DR-DQ haplotypes were treated as single units for association and clustering because of strong linkage in the cohort. High-throughput TCR immunosequencing, statistical association of individual TCRs with disease status, and machine learning were combined to predict cytomegalovirus infection status. To decide whether each TCR beta V gene segment behaved as functional or pseudogenic, an earlier analysis of some 600 of the donors relied on high-throughput TCR beta sequencing. The study profiled the T cell repertoires of hundreds of subjects by immunosequencing and related them to cytomegalovirus serostatus. Of the approximately 400 genotyped donors, 65% to 90% fell in the genetic ancestry cluster associated with self-reported Caucasian donors. Donor age, sex, ethnicity and CMV serostatus were compiled together with the repertoire data. In a later analysis, previously published TCR beta repertoires from some 640 donors were re-analyzed and high-resolution HLA genotyping was added so that TCR occurrence patterns could be studied. Among roughly 400 genotyped donors of the cohort, an average of about 240,000 unique TCR beta nucleotide sequences were sequenced per donor, roughly 20% of them non-productive. All discovery cohort repertoires had been generated on a single sequencing platform. Genome-wide SNP genotypes for about 60% of the roughly 670 donors were used in a later genetic analysis, which treated that subset as a discovery cohort. Rather than using new phenotypic data, the later analysis identified candidate immune exposures from TCR beta sequences and from how often those sequences occurred across donors. What the work shows at the level of the full study, not this receptor alone: It was suggested by the authors that the approach could potentially be generalized to other disease states and immunological phenotypes. In a later analysis, most CMV-associated TCR beta chains were found to appear HLA-restricted, with HLA associations seemingly driven largely by CMV exposure. The sequencing pipeline was judged likely to have produced a cluster of highly shared sequence variants as a technical artifact. A later analysis reported that several top co-occurrence clusters appeared linked to parvovirus B19, influenza, CMV and Epstein-Barr virus. Because counts were too low, seventeen rarely observed V segments, including chromosome 9 orphons, were left out of the earlier analysis of 587 of the donors. Roughly uniform sequencing depth across donors was assumed in presence/absence analyses, although this assumption may not hold. The only immune exposure information available for the cohort was CMV serostatus. In an earlier analysis of 587 of the donors, most TCR beta V segments were observed in productive rearrangements about 90% or about 30% of the time, broadly matching IMGT annotations. Specific HLA alleles were associated with 15,000 to 20,000 TCR beta sequences at a false discovery rate of 0.05 in a later analysis. In a later genetic analysis, fewer N-insertions in productive TCRs were reported among donors in an Asian-associated ancestry cluster than the roughly 700-donor mean. The classifier was reported to diagnose cytomegalovirus status with high specificity and sensitivity in both the original cohort and the validation cohort. V-gene and J-gene trimming of TCR beta chains was associated with a missense DCLRE1C variant in a later genetic analysis, and the association was replicated in an independent cohort. Most TCR sequences were observed very rarely across donors, whereas some public TCRs were present in many individuals. Linkage disequilibrium might explain the correlated functional status among segregating V segments, but an unknown experimental factor could not be excluded. A later analysis found that TCR association rates varied across HLA loci, with DRB1 alleles showing the most associated TCRs and HLA-C alleles the fewest. A further reported finding was that TCR beta sequences accurately predicted the HLA-A and HLA-B alleles for most subjects in the first cohort. Three of the identified cytomegalovirus-associated TCR beta chains were confirmed in vitro to be specific for cytomegalovirus antigens. This cohort had only TCR beta chains sequenced, and the lack of alpha or paired-chain data limited which features could be detected. In the study, 164 TCR beta chains were listed as associated with cytomegalovirus. When HLA alleles, especially DR and DQ, strongly co-occurred, attributing TCR associations to individual alleles was difficult. In a later analysis, HLA-associated TCR beta chains showed more clonal expansion and lower generation probabilities than non-associated chains that were equally common. Because HLA typing was missing for some donors at each locus, association tests included only the typed subset. Because the 87-base-pair reads could not distinguish some IMGT-functional V segments, including TRBV6-2 and TRBV6-3, those segments were excluded.

In total, 600 or so healthy bone marrow donors made up the cohort. Cohort members were all nominally healthy when sampled, although unrecorded immune exposures were likely present. The donor was CMV seronegative and was included in the group of 352 seronegative cohort members. Every donor gave a peripheral blood sample, and the peripheral blood mononuclear cells from that sample were used for TCR beta sequencing. Genomic DNA extraction from the blood cell samples was performed with the Qiagen DNeasy Blood Extraction Kit. The V and J segments used are TRBV11-2 and TRBJ1-1, and perhaps TRBD1 as D gene, on 6 matching bases. Material for sequencing was PBMCs. The sequence was obtained from a male donor in good health and CMV-seronegative. CDR3 loop: CASSIHSGGATEAFF. The DNA reads as follows: TGTGCCAGCAGTATCCACTCGGGGGGGGCCACTGAAGCTTTCTTT.